Detailed here is one TCR beta chain. This sample was taken from a study of identifying expanded T cells in peripheral blood. Here immunoSEQ multiplex PCR was the method, and the copy in TCRdb shows in-frame clones only, minus some. The table has about 78,000 clones, approximately 85% seen once. This clonotype was obtained from a person between 18 and 75 years old in good health. The sample consisted of blood.

For the CDR3, the DNA is TGCGCCAGCAGCCAAGAAAAGGGACTAGCGGTCACAGATACGCAGTATTTT. Translation gives CASSQEKGLAVTDTQYF. The V call is TRBV4-1, the J call TRBJ2-3, with 11 bases lining up with TRBD2. Germline CDR1 is MGHRA and CDR2 is YSYEKL. The V gene end was trimmed by 0 bases and the J gene end by 2 bases; junction bases not matched to a gene: 4. The CDR3 loop spans 17 amino acids.